Below are 4 T cell receptor beta chains sequenced from a single sample in a study of cytomegalovirus exposure and HLA in healthy donors. Method: immunoSEQ multiplex PCR; TCRdb's copy keeps in-frame clones and lacks some. The table includes almost 200,000 clones, around 80% detected once. Sequences were obtained from PBMCs. Every receptor here comes from a woman in her twenties or thirties in good health and CMV-seronegative.

This chain connects TRBV28 to TRBJ1-2, with 8 bases aligning to TRBD1. CDR3 length: 12 amino acids. Germline trimming cut 11 bases from V and 4 bases from J; bases unmatched to any gene: 6. Germline CDR1 and CDR2: MDHEN and SYDVKM. CDR3 bases: TGTGCCGGCGAAGGACAGGGCTATGGCTACACCTTC. The encoded protein is CAGEGQGYGYTF.

This chain joins TRBV2 and TRBJ1-3; D remains ambiguous. Trimming left V 6 bases short and J 3 bases short, with 6 bases between. CDR1 and CDR2 from the germline V gene are SNHLY and FYNNEI. This CDR3 region has 12 residues. CDR3 sequence reads: CASRFGGNTIYF. The DNA of the CDR3 is TGTGCCAGCAGATTCGGTGGAAACACCATATATTTT.

The V call is TRBV20-1, the J call TRBJ2-2, with D hard to call. CDR3 size: 11 residues. V lost 1 base and J 8 bases, leaving 5 bases between the germline ends. Germline V gene sequence: CDR1 DFQATT, CDR2 SNEGSKA (reference sequence). CDR3 residues: CSARVRGELFF. CDR3 nucleotide sequence: TGCAGTGCTAGAGTGAGGGGGGAGCTGTTTTTT.

Here the CDR3 DNA reads TGTGCCAGCAGTGGACTCCTAGCGGGAGGATCCTACGAGCAGTACTTC. Protein: CASSGLLAGGSYEQYF. The chain employs TRBV6-1 and TRBJ2-7; 11 nucleotides align to TRBD2. V shed 4 bases, J shed 1 base, and the junction held 6 bases outside the gene matches. The CDR3 runs to 16 residues. CDR1 is MNHNS, CDR2 SASEGT, per germline.